This section outlines one T cell receptor beta chain sequence together with its context. Its target is unknown. Replicate PCRs for sorted subsets used approximately 220 ng DNA; this equaled some 30,000 T cell genomes. The method was immunoSEQ multiplex PCR; TCRdb's version includes in-frame clones alone and lacks a portion of them. The data hold under 1 million clones, with over 90% observed a single time. Germline CDR1 and CDR2: MNHEY and SMNVEV (reference sequence). This CDR3 has 16 residues. V gave up 6 bases and J gave up 5 bases, with 21 bases separating them. This record belongs to a study of shared clonotypes between healthy human individuals. As for the study in general: CD4 naive and CD4 memory each took three plates per donor, while CD8 naive took two and CD8 memory one. Study-wide results and caveats: The donor pool, a small one, limited the genetic and exposure-history diversity represented. Incompleteness in sorted-subset sequencing, despite large depth, was shown by rarefaction.

As defined, naive CD8 cells were CD45RO-negative and positively selected for CCR7, with terminally differentiated effector memory CD45RA+ cells excluded. The specimen sequenced was naive CD8+ T cells sorted from blood. The rearrangement joins TRBV27 to TRBJ2-3, with D possibly matching TRBD1 (5 bases). The clonotype originates from a man aged 25 to 40 in good health. The CDR3 reads CASSLGVDLWVDTQYF. The CDR3 DNA reads TGTGCCAGCAGCCTAGGGGTGGACCTTTGGGTAGATACGCAGTATTTT.